The text below deals with one TCR beta chain. Its antigen remains unidentified. The sample comes from a study of blood T cells in healthy people across ages. Study-level information: The capture of about one barcoded beta molecule per two T cells was achieved by template switching.

The donors, aged roughly 6 to 95, were healthy Caucasians from Russia. The CDR3 length is 17 residues. Germline values: CDR1 KGHDR, CDR2 SFDVKD. V lost 3 bases to trimming and J lost 6 bases; unmatched junction nucleotides: 8. Sample-barcoded 5' priming and a J-beta primer mix drove a second PCR of roughly 7 to 11 cycles. TCRdb reprocessed the 5' RACE reads via MiXCR and lists one record per CDR3 protein. The repertoire holds around 620,000 distinct CDR3 sequences, with roughly 28% as singletons. Study-level results: Diversity figures derived from one million T cells were judged to underestimate the true value. Age showed a roughly linear inverse relationship with TCR beta diversity per million T cells.

The J gene is TRBJ2-1, the V gene TRBV24-1; 12 bases line up with TRBD2. This clonotype was sampled from a woman aged 70-85 years in good health. The specimen was blood. The CDR3 spells CATSDGLAGPTANEQFF. The CDR3 DNA follows: TGTGCCACCAGTGATGGACTAGCGGGGCCCACCGCCAATGAGCAGTTCTTC.